The rows below give T cell receptor beta chains drawn from one sample of a study of blood T cell repertoires in COVID-19. Produced via immunoSEQ multiplex PCR; TCRdb's table is partial and in-frame only. This sample has around 290,000 clones, with around 87% found just once. Sequencing was carried out using peripheral blood. All receptors come from a woman aged 45-65 years who had recovered from COVID-19. Each CDR3 is given with its conserved first and last residue. The D gene is left open where the match is weak. Clone size is stated in some rows and not others, as once, few, many or a class when expanded.

clone size	D gene	V gene	J gene	CDR3 protein	CDR3 DNA
NA	NA	TRBV6-2/TRBV6-3	TRBJ1-4	CASSRRWSEKLFF	TGTGCCAGCAGTCGCCGTTGGAGTGAAAAACTGTTTTTT
NA	NA	TRBV5-1	TRBJ1-1	CASSLGGRGTEAFF	TGCGCCAGCAGCTTGGGGGGCAGAGGCACTGAAGCTTTCTTT
NA	NA	TRBV21-1	TRBJ2-7	CASSTRMGQKFPFSYEQYF	TGTGCCAGCAGCACCCGCATGGGACAGAAATTCCCGTTCTCCTACGAGCAGTACTTC
NA	TRBD2	TRBV10-3	TRBJ2-7	CAIRLAGGNYEQYF	TGTGCCATTAGGCTAGCGGGAGGCAACTACGAGCAGTACTTC
NA	NA	TRBV30	TRBJ1-1	CAWSGLRNTEAFF	TGTGCCTGGAGCGGTCTTAGGAACACTGAAGCTTTCTTT
NA	TRBD1	TRBV5-1	TRBJ2-3	CASSTGWTGSDTQYF	TGCGCCAGCAGCACCGGCTGGACAGGGTCAGATACGCAGTATTTT
NA	NA	TRBV5-1	TRBJ2-7	CASSLVSDSEQYF	TGCGCCAGCAGCTTGGTTAGCGATTCCGAGCAGTACTTC
once	NA	TRBV5-1	TRBJ1-1	CASSQPDSINTEAFF	TGCGCCAGCAGCCAACCCGACAGTATAAACACTGAAGCTTTCTTT
NA	NA	TRBV7-9	TRBJ1-2	CASSYRVEDGNTF	TGTGCCAGCAGCTACAGGGTCGAGGACGGCAACACCTTC
NA	NA	TRBV4-3	TRBJ1-3	CASSLSPGLSGNTIYF	TGCGCCAGCAGCCTGAGCCCAGGACTCTCTGGAAACACCATATATTTT
NA	TRBD2	TRBV27	TRBJ2-7	CASSQYGTSGNYEQYF	TGTGCCAGCAGTCAATACGGGACTAGCGGGAACTACGAGCAGTACTTC
NA	NA	TRBV27	TRBJ2-3	CASSSPASPSTDTQYF	TGTGCCAGCAGTTCACCGGCTAGCCCTAGCACAGATACGCAGTATTTT
NA	TRBD2	TRBV5-1	TRBJ2-1	CASSRMGLAGGNEQFF	TGCGCCAGCAGCCGGATGGGACTAGCGGGAGGGAATGAGCAGTTCTTC
NA	NA	TRBV7-2	TRBJ1-2	CASSFRTHGYTF	TGTGCCAGCAGCTTTCGCACTCATGGCTACACCTTC
NA	TRBD1	TRBV5-1	TRBJ2-7	CASSLEGTGVGEQYF	TGCGCCAGCAGCTTGGAGGGGACAGGGGTTGGGGAGCAGTACTTC
NA	NA	TRBV19	TRBJ1-5	CASSTVVYSNQPQHF	TGTGCCAGTAGTACGGTAGTCTATAGCAATCAGCCCCAGCATTTT
NA	NA	TRBV11-2	TRBJ2-3	CASSSDTGLWAQYF	TGTGCCAGCAGCTCAGACACAGGGCTTTGGGCGCAGTATTTT
NA	TRBD2	TRBV9	TRBJ2-1	CASSVVLAGGSDEQFF	TGTGCCAGCAGCGTAGTACTAGCGGGAGGTTCCGATGAGCAGTTCTTC
NA	NA	TRBV3-1/TRBV3-2	TRBJ2-1	CASSQTRDNEQFF	TGTGCCAGCAGCCAAACTCGGGACAATGAGCAGTTCTTC
few	NA	TRBV7-9	TRBJ2-2	CASSSHQGNTGELFF	TGTGCCAGCAGCTCGCACCAGGGGAACACCGGGGAGCTGTTTTTT
NA	NA	TRBV10-3	TRBJ1-6	CAISTVQVIGVSPLHF	TGTGCCATCAGCACCGTACAGGTTATAGGGGTATCACCCCTCCACTTT
NA	TRBD2	TRBV15	TRBJ2-2	CATSRDLGSSGRGFFEELFF	TGTGCCACCAGCAGAGATCTAGGTTCAAGCGGGAGGGGGTTTTTTGAGGAGCTGTTTTTT
NA	NA	TRBV4-3	TRBJ1-1	CASSQVWNTEAFF	TGCGCCAGCAGCCAAGTATGGAACACTGAAGCTTTCTTT
few	TRBD1	TRBV7-2	TRBJ1-4	CASSQTGGNGNEKLFF	TGTGCCAGCAGCCAGACAGGGGGCAATGGTAATGAAAAACTGTTTTTT
NA	TRBD1	TRBV6-1	TRBJ1-6	CASSGEPGQGNSPLHF	TGTGCCAGCAGTGGAGAACCGGGACAGGGAAATTCACCCCTCCACTTT
few	NA	TRBV27	TRBJ2-3	CASRGSGLLTDTQYF	TGTGCCAGCAGGGGTAGCGGTCTCCTCACAGATACGCAGTATTTT
NA	TRBD1	TRBV6-5	TRBJ1-1	CASTITGGTEAFF	TGTGCCAGCACCATAACAGGGGGCACTGAAGCTTTCTTT
NA	TRBD1	TRBV7-2	TRBJ2-7	CATRDRGHEQYF	TGTGCCACGCGGGACAGGGGACACGAGCAGTACTTC
NA	TRBD1	TRBV28	TRBJ1-2	CASSRTGGANRRGYTF	TGTGCCAGCAGCAGGACAGGGGGCGCGAACAGGCGAGGCTACACCTTC
once	TRBD1	TRBV6-2/TRBV6-3	TRBJ1-5	CASSNRDRGDQPQHF	TGTGCCAGCAGTAACCGGGACAGGGGGGACCAGCCCCAGCATTTT
NA	TRBD2	TRBV7-6	TRBJ2-7	CASSSRGDRSYEQYF	TGTGCCAGCAGCTCCCGGGGGGACCGCTCCTACGAGCAGTACTTC
few	NA	TRBV5-6	TRBJ1-1	CASSQGFYTEAFF	TGTGCCAGCAGCCAGGGGTTTTACACTGAAGCTTTCTTT
NA	TRBD1	TRBV6-5	TRBJ1-1	CASSRQGAHTEAFF	TGTGCCAGCAGTCGACAGGGGGCCCACACTGAAGCTTTCTTT
few	NA	TRBV4-2	TRBJ2-2	CASSPGTANTGELFF	TGTGCCAGCAGTCCCGGGACTGCGAACACCGGGGAGCTGTTTTTT
NA	TRBD1	TRBV6-5	TRBJ1-6	CASSSTYRGIYSPLHF	TGTGCCAGCAGTTCCACCTACAGGGGCATTTATTCACCCCTCCACTTT
NA	NA	TRBV28	TRBJ1-5	CASSSGFGQPQHF	TGTGCCAGCAGTTCAGGGTTCGGTCAGCCCCAGCATTTT
NA	NA	TRBV10-3	TRBJ2-6	CAISEPGQPSGANVLTF	TGTGCCATCAGTGAACCCGGACAGCCCTCTGGGGCCAACGTCCTGACTTTC
NA	TRBD1	TRBV4-1	TRBJ1-2	CASSQEDRGWDGYTF	TGCGCCAGCAGCCAGGAAGACAGGGGTTGGGATGGCTACACCTTC
NA	NA	TRBV27	TRBJ2-3	CASSLTGRTADTQYF	TGTGCCAGCAGTTTAACGGGGAGGACGGCAGATACGCAGTATTTT
NA	TRBD2	TRBV28	TRBJ2-7	CASTAGLASYEQYF	TGTGCCAGCACCGCGGGACTAGCTTCTTACGAGCAGTACTTC
NA	NA	TRBV5-6	TRBJ1-2	CASSLYFSQGNYGYTF	TGTGCCAGCAGCTTATATTTTAGTCAGGGAAACTATGGCTACACCTTC
NA	NA	TRBV19	TRBJ1-2	CASSNRNSNYGYTF	TGTGCCAGTAGTAACAGGAACTCGAACTATGGCTACACCTTC
NA	NA	TRBV21-1	TRBJ2-5	CARRWTVICQETQYF	TGTGCCAGACGGTGGACAGTAATATGCCAAGAGACCCAGTACTTC
NA	TRBD1	TRBV29-1	TRBJ2-7	CSVEDTTGEQYF	TGCAGCGTTGAAGACACGACAGGGGAGCAGTACTTC
NA	NA	TRBV27	TRBJ1-6	CASSPRNPDSNSPLHF	TGTGCCAGCAGTCCCCGGAACCCGGACAGCAATTCACCCCTCCACTTT
once	TRBD2	TRBV5-6	TRBJ2-7	CASSPRTSGGYEQYF	TGTGCCAGCAGCCCGAGGACTAGCGGGGGTTACGAGCAGTACTTC
NA	NA	TRBV6-2/TRBV6-3	TRBJ1-1	CASSYSPAEAFF	TGTGCCAGCAGTTACTCGCCAGCTGAAGCTTTCTTT
NA	TRBD1	TRBV30	TRBJ2-7	CAWSWDRGNEQYF	TGTGCCTGGAGTTGGGACAGGGGCAACGAGCAGTACTTC
NA	TRBD2	TRBV19	TRBJ2-3	CASTPFPSGDTTSTDTQYF	TGTGCCAGTACCCCCTTCCCTAGCGGGGACACAACTAGCACAGATACGCAGTATTTT
NA	NA	TRBV28	TRBJ2-1	CASSFRVGEQFF	TGTGCCAGCAGTTTCAGGGTCGGGGAGCAGTTCTTC